This paragraph reports one T cell receptor beta chain. The antigen is not known. Germline CDR1 reads SGHDT; CDR2 reads YYEEEE. V gave up 6 bases and J gave up 1 base, with 10 bases separating them. CDR3 length: 13 amino acids. The authors made TCR cDNA by 5'RACE template switching, adding a universal primer site and UMIs. Each CDR3 protein is one row after TCRdb ran MiXCR on the 5' RACE reads. The sample includes 500,000 to 650,000 distinct CDR3 sequences, approximately 13% of them seen just once. This entry comes from a study of T cells after yellow fever vaccination. Study-wide findings and caveats: The study noted that FACS-sorted repertoires could contain abundant clonotypes contaminating from the bulk population.

This TCR came from a man in his thirties or forties who received the YFV17D yellow fever vaccine. The chain uses TRBV5-6 and TRBJ2-5; D unresolved. The specimen comprised PBMCs, sampled on the day of the yellow fever booster vaccination. The CDR3 region has the DNA TGTGCCAGCACCCAGGAGCTCCAAGAGACCCAGTACTTC. This sequence encodes CASTQELQETQYF.